A single TCR beta chain is shown here with its context. This sample is part of a study of blood T cell repertoires in COVID-19. About the study: Collection of acute and convalescent COVID-19 samples took place in the United States, Italy and Spain. PBMCs, B-cell-depleted T cells, or T cells were the source of the cDNA or gDNA that made up the material.

Original processing methods: How many nucleated cells were present was estimated from reference gene primer amplification. The repertoire was sequenced with immunoSEQ multiplex PCR; TCRdb's copy has only in-frame clones and lacks some. V and J calls and clone size are copied from that table; D and trimming were computed from the DNA. Of around 230,000 clones in the sample, roughly 85% are singletons; the top ten hold roughly 2.7%. Germline assignment: CDR1 LNHDA and CDR2 SQIVND (reference sequence). The CDR3 is 16 residues long. The junction had 6 bases not matched to a gene; V was cut back by 1 base and J by 4 bases.

This TCR was sampled from a woman aged 40 to 50 with active or convalescent COVID-19. What was sequenced was peripheral blood. This rearrangement joins TRBV19 to TRBJ2-1; 8 bases align to TRBD2. CDR3 amino acids: CASSIVSGSLYNEQFF. CDR3 nucleotide sequence: TGTGCCAGTAGTATAGTAAGCGGGAGTCTATACAATGAGCAGTTCTTC.